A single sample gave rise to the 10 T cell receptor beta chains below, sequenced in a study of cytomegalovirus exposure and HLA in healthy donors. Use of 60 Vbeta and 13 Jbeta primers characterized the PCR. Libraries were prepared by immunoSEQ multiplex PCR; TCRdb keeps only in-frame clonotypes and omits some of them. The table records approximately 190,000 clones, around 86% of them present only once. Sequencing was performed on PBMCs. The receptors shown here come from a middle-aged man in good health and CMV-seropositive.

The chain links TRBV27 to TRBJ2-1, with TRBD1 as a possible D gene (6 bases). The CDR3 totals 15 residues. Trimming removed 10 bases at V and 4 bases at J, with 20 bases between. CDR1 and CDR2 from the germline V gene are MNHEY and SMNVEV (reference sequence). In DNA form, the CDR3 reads TGTGCCACCCAGCCGTGGGACAACCTATACAATGAGCAGTTCTTC. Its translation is CATQPWDNLYNEQFF.

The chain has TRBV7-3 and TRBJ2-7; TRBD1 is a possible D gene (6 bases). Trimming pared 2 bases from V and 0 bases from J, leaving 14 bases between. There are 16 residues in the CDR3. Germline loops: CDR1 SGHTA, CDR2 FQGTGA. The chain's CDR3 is CASSLWGPSRSYEQYF. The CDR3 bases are TGTGCCAGCAGCTTATGGGGGCCCTCCCGCTCCTACGAGCAGTACTTC.

The CDR3 coding sequence is TGTGCCAGCAGCCAAGAGTTCAAGAGCTCCTACAATGAGCAGTTCTTC. This gives the protein CASSQEFKSSYNEQFF. V gene TRBV14 combines with J gene TRBJ2-1; D is undetermined. Germline values: CDR1 SGHDN, CDR2 FVKESK. V lost 0 bases, J lost 0 bases, and 9 bases lay in between. This CDR3 spans 16 amino acids.

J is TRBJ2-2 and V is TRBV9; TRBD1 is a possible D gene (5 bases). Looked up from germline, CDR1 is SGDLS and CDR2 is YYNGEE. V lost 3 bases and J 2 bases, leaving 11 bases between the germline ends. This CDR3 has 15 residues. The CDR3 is CASSEGPDNTGELFF. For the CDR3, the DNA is TGTGCCAGCAGCGAGGGGCCCGACAACACCGGGGAGCTGTTTTTT.

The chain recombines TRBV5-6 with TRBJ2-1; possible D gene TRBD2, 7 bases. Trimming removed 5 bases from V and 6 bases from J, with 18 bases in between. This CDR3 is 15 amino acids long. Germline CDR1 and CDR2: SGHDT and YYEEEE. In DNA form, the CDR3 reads TGTGCCAGCAGTATGCCCGGGGGGCAAAGCAATGAGCAGTTCTTC. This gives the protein CASSMPGGQSNEQFF.

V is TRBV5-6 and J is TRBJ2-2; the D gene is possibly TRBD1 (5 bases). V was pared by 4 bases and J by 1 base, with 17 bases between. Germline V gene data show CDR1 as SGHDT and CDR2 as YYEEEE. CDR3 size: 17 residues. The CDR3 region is CASSGIQDPKNTGELFF. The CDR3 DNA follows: TGTGCCAGCAGCGGAATACAGGACCCTAAGAACACCGGGGAGCTGTTTTTT.

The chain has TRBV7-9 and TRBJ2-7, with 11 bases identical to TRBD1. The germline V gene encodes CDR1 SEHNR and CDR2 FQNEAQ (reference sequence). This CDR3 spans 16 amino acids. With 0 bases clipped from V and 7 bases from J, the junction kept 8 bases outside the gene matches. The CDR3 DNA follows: TGTGCCAGCAGCTTAGCGCACGGACAGGGGGCGGGGGAGCAGTACTTC. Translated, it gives CASSLAHGQGAGEQYF.

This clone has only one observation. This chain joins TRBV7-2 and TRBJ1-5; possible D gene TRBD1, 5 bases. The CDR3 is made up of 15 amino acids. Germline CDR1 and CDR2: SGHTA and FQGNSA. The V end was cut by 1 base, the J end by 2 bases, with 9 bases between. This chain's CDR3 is CASSLVGGGNQPQHF. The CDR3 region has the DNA TGTGCCAGCAGCTTAGTAGGAGGGGGCAATCAGCCCCAGCATTTT.

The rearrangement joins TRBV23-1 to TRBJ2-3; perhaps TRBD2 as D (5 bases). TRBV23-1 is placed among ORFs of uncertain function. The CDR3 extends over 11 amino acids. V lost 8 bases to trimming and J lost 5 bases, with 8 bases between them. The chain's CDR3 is CASVGLDTQYF. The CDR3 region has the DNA TGCGCCAGCGTCGGACTAGATACGCAGTATTTT.

CDR3 nucleotide sequence: TGTGCCATCAGTAGCGGTACTAGCACAGATACGCAGTATTTT. Residues: CAISSGTSTDTQYF. This chain links TRBV10-3 with TRBJ2-3; a weak D match, TRBD2 (5 bases). The germline CDR1 and CDR2 sequences are ENHRY and SYGVKD. V dropped 5 bases and J dropped 0 bases, with 9 bases sitting between them. This CDR3 comprises 14 residues.